Listed here are 28 T cell receptor beta chains from one sample, sequenced in a study of radiotherapy plus CTLA-4 blockade in lung cancer. The table came from immunoSEQ multiplex PCR; TCRdb's copy has only in-frame clones and leaves some out. The profile covers around 45,000 clones, with about 70% appearing a single time and 23% taken by the ten largest. The material sequenced was peripheral blood, taken from a patient treated with radiotherapy plus ipilimumab. The receptors were gathered from a human donor with non-small cell lung cancer who had a partial response to radiotherapy plus ipilimumab.

CDR3 in amino acids: CASSVALKSHEQFF. As DNA, the CDR3 is TGTGCCAGCAGCGTAGCCCTTAAGAGCCATGAGCAGTTCTTC. The chain couples TRBV9 to TRBJ2-1, with D unresolved. CDR1 and CDR2 from the germline V gene are SGDLS and YYNGEE. This CDR3 spans 14 amino acids. The V gene lost 0 bases and the J gene lost 8 bases, with 12 bases spanning the gap.

V is TRBV7-2 and J is TRBJ2-7; 8 nucleotides match TRBD1. Trimming cost V 5 bases and J 2 bases; bases outside gene matches: 14. Germline V gene sequence: CDR1 SGHTA, CDR2 FQGNSA. The CDR3 runs to 17 residues. CDR3 coding DNA: TGTGCCAGCAGCCCGAACCAGGGGGCGCTAAGACCCTACGAGCAGTACTTC. Its translation is CASSPNQGALRPYEQYF.

The chain combines TRBV27 with TRBJ2-5; weak D call: TRBD1 (5 bases). The CDR3 has 15 residues. CDR1 is MNHEY and CDR2 is SMNVEV in the germline V gene (reference sequence). With 0 bases removed from V and 5 bases from J, the gap between germline ends came to 13 bases. The CDR3 DNA is TGTGCCAGCAGTTTATCGCCCAGGGATGGGGAGACCCAGTACTTC. Translating it yields CASSLSPRDGETQYF.

This chain links TRBV25-1 with TRBJ1-2; no clear D. The CDR3 spans 11 residues. V was clipped by 1 base and J by 8 bases, with 5 bases between them. Germline V gene sequence: CDR1 MGHDK, CDR2 SYGVNS. The CDR3 DNA sequence: TGTGCCAGCAGTGAATCCCTAGGCTACACCTTC. Translated: CASSESLGYTF.

V is TRBV4-1 and J is TRBJ1-2; D call uncertain. Germline CDR1 and CDR2: MGHRA and YSYEKL. This CDR3 is built from 16 residues. V shed 0 bases and J shed 7 bases, with 18 bases lying between them. The DNA of the CDR3 is TGCGCCAGCAGCCAAGAGATAAATTCGGTCGAGAGTGGCTACACCTTC. It specifies CASSQEINSVESGYTF.

This clone was observed once. The chain is built from TRBV4-2 and TRBJ2-1; D is uncertain. The CDR3 extends over 15 amino acids. Per the germline V gene, CDR1 is LGHNA and CDR2 is YNFKEQ. Trimming took 0 bases from V and 7 from J, leaving 13 bases between them. The CDR3 protein is CASSQEALVPNEQFF. CDR3 nucleotide sequence: TGTGCCAGCAGCCAAGAAGCCTTAGTTCCTAATGAGCAGTTCTTC.

CDR3 sequence reads: CSVATRQGRRWTEAFF. As DNA, the CDR3 is TGCAGCGTTGCCACACGACAGGGACGACGGTGGACTGAAGCTTTCTTT. The chain combines TRBV29-1 with TRBJ1-1, with TRBD1 matching over 7 bases. CDR3 length equals 16 residues. V gave up 4 bases and J gave up 5 bases; unmatched junction bases: 16. Per germline, CDR1 SQVTM and CDR2 ANQGSEA.

The CDR3 DNA reads TGTGCCACGGAGACTAGCGGGAGCTCCTACAATGAGCAGTTCTTC. The encoded protein is CATETSGSSYNEQFF. The chain carries TRBV19 and TRBJ2-1, with 12 bases that match TRBD2. Trimming removed 10 bases from V and 0 bases from J; junction bases left unmatched: 4. This CDR3 region has 15 residues. Looked up from germline, CDR1 is LNHDA and CDR2 is SQIVND (reference sequence).

The rearrangement links TRBV7-8 to TRBJ1-5; perhaps TRBD1 as D (6 bases). From germline, CDR1 is SGHVS and CDR2 FQNEAQ. The CDR3 consists of 13 residues. The V and J ends lost 2 bases and 4 bases respectively, with 6 bases between them. This CDR3 is CASSLQGNQPQHF. The CDR3 nucleotides are TGTGCCAGCAGCTTACAGGGGAATCAGCCCCAGCATTTT.

The rearrangement joins TRBV5-1 to TRBJ2-7, with D possibly TRBD1 on 6 matching bases. Trimming pared 4 bases from V and 2 bases from J, leaving 13 bases between. CDR3 length: 14 amino acids. CDR1 is SGHRS, CDR2 YFSETQ, per germline. The DNA of the CDR3 is TGCGCCAGCAGCCTGGACAGTCTTGCCTACGAGCAGTACTTC. As protein: CASSLDSLAYEQYF. Full variable domain (outside the CDR3, taken from reference TRBV5-1 and TRBJ2-7): KAGVTQTPRYLIKTRGQQVTLSCSPISGHRSVSWYQQTPGQGLQFLFEYFSETQRNKGNFPGRFSGRQFSNSRSEMNVSTLELGDSALYLCASSLDSLAYEQYFGPGTRLTVT.

V and J are TRBV2 and TRBJ2-1; D gene unclear. Deletions cut 4 bases from V and 8 bases from J, with 12 bases between. Looked up from germline, CDR1 is SNHLY and CDR2 is FYNNEI. The CDR3 extends over 13 amino acids. The CDR3, as DNA: TGTGCCAGCAGTGTAAACCACGGAGATGAGCAGTTCTTC. It encodes CASSVNHGDEQFF. The full variable domain, completed using reference TRBV2 and TRBJ2-1, is EPEVTQTPSHQVTQMGQEVILRCVPISNHLYFYWYRQILGQKVEFLVSFYNNEISEKSEIFDDQFSVERPDGSNFTLKIRSTKLEDSAMYFCASSVNHGDEQFFGPGTRLTVL.

This chain links TRBV30 with TRBJ1-6; TRBD1 matches at 8 bases. Germline values: CDR1 GTSNPN, CDR2 SVGIG (reference sequence). This CDR3 comprises 16 residues. The chain's CDR3 is CASDREVGSYNSPLHF. Here the CDR3 DNA reads TGTGCGTCGGACAGGGAAGTGGGCTCCTATAATTCACCCCTCCACTTT.

The chain is built from TRBV30 and TRBJ2-2, with 12 nucleotides matching TRBD2. V was pared by 2 bases and J by 1 base, with 8 bases of the junction left unmatched. The CDR3 loop spans 18 amino acids. Germline V gene lookup returns CDR1 GTSNPN and CDR2 SVGIG (reference sequence). This CDR3 reads CAWSPGTSGRLNTGELFF. The CDR3 nucleotides are TGTGCCTGGAGTCCCGGGACTAGCGGGCGCCTGAACACCGGGGAGCTGTTTTTT.

This chain uses TRBV9 with TRBJ2-1; 7 nucleotides line up with TRBD2. The CDR3 is 18 residues long. The ends lost 6 bases at V and 4 bases at J; junction bases unmatched: 19. From germline, CDR1 is SGDLS and CDR2 YYNGEE. The CDR3 bases are TGTGCCAGCATGTCCCCGCTTCCAGGACTAGAAAAATACAATGAGCAGTTCTTC. Its translation is CASMSPLPGLEKYNEQFF.

The count of this clone is one. The chain recombines TRBV6-1 with TRBJ1-5; TRBD1 is a possible D gene (5 bases). CDR3 size: 13 residues. Per germline, CDR1 MNHNS and CDR2 SASEGT. The V and J ends lost 6 bases and 5 bases respectively, with 11 bases between them. This chain's CDR3 is CASSSSGDQPQHF. The CDR3 region has the DNA TGTGCCAGCAGCTCGTCGGGGGATCAGCCCCAGCATTTT.

V is TRBV5-3 and J is TRBJ2-1; a possible D gene is TRBD2 (6 bases). TRBV5-3 is an open reading frame, and its role is uncertain. V gave up 0 bases and J gave up 4 bases, with 8 bases separating them. CDR3 size: 14 residues. The CDR3 reads CARSLGGVYNEQFF. CDR3 nucleotides: TGTGCCAGAAGCTTGGGCGGGGTATACAATGAGCAGTTCTTC.

The chain joins TRBV4-3 to TRBJ1-3; D gene uncertain. The CDR3 contains 17 residues. From germline, CDR1 is LGHNA and CDR2 YSLEER. V was clipped by 0 bases and J by 2 bases, with 14 bases between them. CDR3 DNA: TGCGCCAGCAGCCAAGACGAAGCAATTCGCCCTGGAAACACCATATATTTT. Protein product: CASSQDEAIRPGNTIYF.

The gene calls are TRBV30 and TRBJ2-7; the match to TRBD2 covers 9 bases. Germline-derived CDR1 and CDR2 are GTSNPN and SVGIG (reference sequence). This CDR3 is built from 14 residues. J was trimmed by 4 bases and V by 2 bases; bases with no gene match: 6. The CDR3 DNA reads TGTGCCTGGAGTCTAGCGGGGAGTGGGTACGAGCAGTACTTC. Translated: CAWSLAGSGYEQYF.

This chain joins TRBV30 and TRBJ2-2; 8 bases line up with TRBD2. With V trimmed by 5 bases and J by 8 bases, 13 bases remained unmatched. CDR3 length: 15 amino acids. CDR1 is GTSNPN, CDR2 SVGIG, per germline (reference sequence). The CDR3 loop reads CAWQTGTSVGGELFF. The CDR3 DNA follows: TGTGCCTGGCAAACCGGGACTAGTGTGGGAGGGGAGCTGTTTTTT.

V and J are TRBV15 and TRBJ2-7; no clear D. Between the trimmed V and J ends, which lost 0 bases and 6 bases, there was a span of 9 bases. This CDR3 has 13 amino acids. Germline V gene sequence: CDR1 LNHNV, CDR2 YYDKDF (reference sequence). The CDR3 spells CATSRDRGGEQYF. DNA of the CDR3: TGTGCCACCAGCAGAGATAGAGGCGGCGAGCAGTACTTC.

The chain employs TRBV20-1 and TRBJ1-1; 7 nucleotides agree with TRBD1. The CDR3 consists of 11 residues. V gave up 5 bases and J gave up 3 bases; unmatched junction bases: 0. The germline gives CDR1 DFQATT, CDR2 SNEGSKA (reference sequence). The DNA of the CDR3 is TGCAGTGCTCAGGGGGACACTGAAGCTTTCTTT. Protein: CSAQGDTEAFF.

The chain joins TRBV6-1 to TRBJ2-6; tentative D call: TRBD1 (6 bases). CDR1 and CDR2 (germline): MNHNS, SASEGT. Between the trimmed V and J ends, which lost 6 bases and 5 bases, there was a span of 14 bases. This CDR3 is built from 15 residues. The DNA for the CDR3 is TGTGCCAGCAGCCCTGACAGGCGTAGGGCCAACGTCCTGACTTTC. Its protein product is CASSPDRRRANVLTF.

The chain combines TRBV18 with TRBJ2-3; 11 bases agree with TRBD2. Germline V gene lookup returns CDR1 KGHSH and CDR2 LQKENI. V dropped 4 bases and J dropped 1; count of bases not matched to a gene: 7. This CDR3 region has 17 residues. The CDR3 nucleotides read TGTGCCAGCTCACTTAGCGGGAGGGCCACTCGCACAGATACGCAGTATTTT. Amino acid sequence: CASSLSGRATRTDTQYF.

The rearrangement joins TRBV6-5 to TRBJ2-1; TRBD2 matches at 13 bases. The V gene's germline CDR1 is MNHEY and CDR2 SVGAGI. V shed 6 bases and J 6 bases; nucleotides not matched to a gene: 5. This CDR3 comprises 15 residues. The CDR3 DNA follows: TGTGCCAGCAGGCGACTAGCGGGAGGTCCCAATGAGCAGTTCTTC. It encodes CASRRLAGGPNEQFF.

The chain carries TRBV7-8 and TRBJ2-7, with 10 bases identical to TRBD1. V lost 3 bases to trimming and J lost 4 bases; unmatched junction nucleotides: 3. Looked up from germline, CDR1 is SGHVS and CDR2 is FQNEAQ. The CDR3 runs to 14 residues. This CDR3 reads CASSFGTGEYEQYF. The CDR3 nucleotides read TGTGCCAGCAGCTTTGGGACAGGGGAATACGAGCAGTACTTC.

The chain couples TRBV7-2 to TRBJ1-6; tentatively, D is TRBD1 (6 bases). CDR1 is SGHTA, CDR2 FQGNSA, per germline. This CDR3 has 14 residues. The V gene lost 6 bases and the J gene lost 2 bases, with 8 bases spanning the gap. CDR3 residues: CASSQGPYNSPLHF. The CDR3 DNA sequence: TGTGCCAGCAGTCAGGGGCCCTATAATTCACCCCTCCACTTT.

As DNA, the CDR3 is TGTGCCACCAGCAGGGGTGACTCCAGACTCACAGATACGCAGTATTTT. Translated, it gives CATSRGDSRLTDTQYF. The V call is TRBV15, the J call TRBJ2-3, with unresolved D. The CDR3 loop spans 16 amino acids. V gave up 3 bases and J gave up 2 bases, with 15 bases separating them. Germline V CDR1 and CDR2: LNHNV, YYDKDF (reference sequence).

This clone is medium-sized within its sample. The genes are TRBV7-9 and TRBJ2-7; 7 nucleotides align to TRBD2. From germline, CDR1 is SEHNR and CDR2 FQNEAQ (reference sequence). Trimming removed 9 bases from V and 3 bases from J; junction bases left unmatched: 11. The CDR3 sequence is 14 residues long. The CDR3 nucleotides read TGTGCCAGTTCTTTTGCGGGAGTCAACTACGAGCAGTACTTC. Translating it yields CASSFAGVNYEQYF.